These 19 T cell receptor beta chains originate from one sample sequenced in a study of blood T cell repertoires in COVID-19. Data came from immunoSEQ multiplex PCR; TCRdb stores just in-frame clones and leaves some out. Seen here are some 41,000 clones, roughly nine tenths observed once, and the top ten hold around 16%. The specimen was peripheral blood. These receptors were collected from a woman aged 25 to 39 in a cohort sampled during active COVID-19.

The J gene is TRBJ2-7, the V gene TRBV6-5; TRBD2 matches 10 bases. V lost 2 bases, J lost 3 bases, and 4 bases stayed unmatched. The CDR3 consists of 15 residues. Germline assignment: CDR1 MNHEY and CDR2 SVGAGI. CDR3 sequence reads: CASSYRGLANYEQYF. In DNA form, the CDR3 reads TGTGCCAGCAGTTACCGGGGACTAGCGAACTACGAGCAGTACTTC.

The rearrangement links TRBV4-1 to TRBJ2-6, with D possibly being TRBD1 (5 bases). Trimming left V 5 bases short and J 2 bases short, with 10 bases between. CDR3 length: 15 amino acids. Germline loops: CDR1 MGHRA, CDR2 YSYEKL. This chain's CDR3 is CASSFQGAGANVLTF. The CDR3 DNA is TGCGCCAGCAGCTTTCAGGGCGCTGGGGCCAACGTCCTGACTTTC.

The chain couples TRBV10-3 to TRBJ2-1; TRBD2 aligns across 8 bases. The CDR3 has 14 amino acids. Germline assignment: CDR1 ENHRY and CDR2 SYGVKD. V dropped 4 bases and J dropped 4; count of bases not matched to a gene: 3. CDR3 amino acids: CAISVGGGYNEQFF. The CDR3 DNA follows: TGTGCCATCAGTGTGGGCGGGGGGTACAATGAGCAGTTCTTC.

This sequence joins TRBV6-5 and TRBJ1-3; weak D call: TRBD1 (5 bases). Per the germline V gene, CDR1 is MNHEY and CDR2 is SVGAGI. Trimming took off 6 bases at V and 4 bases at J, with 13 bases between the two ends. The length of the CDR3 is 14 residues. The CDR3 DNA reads TGTGCCAGCAGCGATTCAGGGCTGGGAAACACCATATATTTT. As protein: CASSDSGLGNTIYF.

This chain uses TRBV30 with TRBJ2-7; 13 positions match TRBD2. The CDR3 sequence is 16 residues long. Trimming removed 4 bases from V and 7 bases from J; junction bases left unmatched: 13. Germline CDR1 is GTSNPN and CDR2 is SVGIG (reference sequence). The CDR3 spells CAWTEMELAGGWEQYF. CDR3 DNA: TGTGCCTGGACAGAAATGGAACTAGCGGGAGGGTGGGAGCAGTACTTC.

The CDR3 loop is CASSSTRTGGYRLRNQPQHF. The DNA of the CDR3 is TGTGCCAGCAGTTCGACCCGGACAGGGGGCTACCGATTACGCAATCAGCCCCAGCATTTT. The V and J genes are TRBV28 and TRBJ1-5; 11 bases line up with TRBD1. CDR3 length equals 20 residues. V lost 4 bases to trimming and J lost 2 bases; unmatched junction nucleotides: 16. The germline gives CDR1 MDHEN, CDR2 SYDVKM.

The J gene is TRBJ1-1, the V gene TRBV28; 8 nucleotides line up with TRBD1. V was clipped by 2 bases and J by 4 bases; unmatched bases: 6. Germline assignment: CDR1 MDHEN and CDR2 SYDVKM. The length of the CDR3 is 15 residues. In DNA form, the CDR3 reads TGTGCCAGCAGTTTAGCAGGGGGCTCGGGCACTGAAGCTTTCTTT. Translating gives CASSLAGGSGTEAFF.

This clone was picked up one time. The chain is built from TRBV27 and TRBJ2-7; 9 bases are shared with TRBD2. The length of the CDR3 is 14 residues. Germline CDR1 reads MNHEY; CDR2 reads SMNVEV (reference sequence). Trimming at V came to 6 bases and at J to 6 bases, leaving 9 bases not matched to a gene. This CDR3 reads CASRGTSPLSEQYF. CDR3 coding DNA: TGTGCCAGCAGGGGGACTAGCCCTCTGAGCGAGCAGTACTTC.

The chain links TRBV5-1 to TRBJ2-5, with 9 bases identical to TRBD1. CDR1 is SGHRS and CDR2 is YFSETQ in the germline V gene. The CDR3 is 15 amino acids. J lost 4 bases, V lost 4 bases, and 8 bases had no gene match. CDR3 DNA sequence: TGCGCCAGCAGCCCGCCGGACAGGGGTGGAGAGACCCAGTACTTC. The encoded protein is CASSPPDRGGETQYF.

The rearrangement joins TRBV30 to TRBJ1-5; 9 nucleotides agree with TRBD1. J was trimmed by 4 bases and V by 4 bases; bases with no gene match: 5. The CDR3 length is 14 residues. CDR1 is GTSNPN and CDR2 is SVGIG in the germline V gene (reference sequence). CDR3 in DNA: TGTGCCTGGAATACCGGGACAGGGAATCAGCCCCAGCATTTT. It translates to CAWNTGTGNQPQHF. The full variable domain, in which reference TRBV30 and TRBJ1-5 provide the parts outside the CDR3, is SQTIHQWPATLVQPVGSPLSLECTVEGTSNPNLYWYRQAAGRGLQLLFYSVGIGQISSEVPQNLSASRPQDRQFILSSKKLLLSDSGFYLCAWNTGTGNQPQHFGDGTRLSIL.

This chain's CDR3 is CASSLGGWDRWEETQYF. The CDR3 DNA sequence: TGTGCCAGCAGCTTAGGGGGTTGGGACAGGTGGGAAGAGACCCAGTACTTC. J is TRBJ2-5 and V is TRBV11-3; TRBD1 matches 8 bases. In germline, CDR1 is SGHNT, CDR2 YENEEA. The CDR3 totals 17 residues. With 1 base clipped from V and 3 bases from J, the junction kept 10 bases outside the gene matches.

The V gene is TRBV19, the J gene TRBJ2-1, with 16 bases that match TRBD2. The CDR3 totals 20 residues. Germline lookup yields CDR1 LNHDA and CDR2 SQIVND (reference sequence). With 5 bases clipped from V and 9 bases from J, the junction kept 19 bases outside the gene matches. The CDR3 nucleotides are TGTGCCAGTAGTTCCGGGCGGATTCGTGGGGGGACTAGCGGGAGGGGTGAGCAGTTCTTC. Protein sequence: CASSSGRIRGGTSGRGEQFF.

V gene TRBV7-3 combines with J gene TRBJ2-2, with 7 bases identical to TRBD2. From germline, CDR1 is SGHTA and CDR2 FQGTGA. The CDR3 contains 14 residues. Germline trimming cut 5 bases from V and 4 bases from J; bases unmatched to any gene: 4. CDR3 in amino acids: CASSPRGGTGELFF. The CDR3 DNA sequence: TGTGCCAGCAGCCCCCGCGGGGGCACCGGGGAGCTGTTTTTT.

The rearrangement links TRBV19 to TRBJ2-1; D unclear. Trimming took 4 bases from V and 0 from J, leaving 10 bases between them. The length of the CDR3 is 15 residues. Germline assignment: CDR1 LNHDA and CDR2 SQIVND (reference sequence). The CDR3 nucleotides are TGTGCCAGTAGTAGAGATATGTACTCCTACAATGAGCAGTTCTTC. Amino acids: CASSRDMYSYNEQFF.

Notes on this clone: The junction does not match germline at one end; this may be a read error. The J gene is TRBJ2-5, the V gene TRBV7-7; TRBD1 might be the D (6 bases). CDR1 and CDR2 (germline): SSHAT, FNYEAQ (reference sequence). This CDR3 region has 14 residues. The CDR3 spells CASSFTGSGETQYF. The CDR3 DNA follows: TGTGCTAGCAGCTTCACAGGGTCGGGGGAGACCCAGTACTTC.

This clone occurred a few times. The CDR3 sequence is CASSHQQGSVGGELFF. CDR3 DNA sequence: TGTGCCAGCAGCCACCAACAGGGAAGCGTCGGCGGGGAGCTGTTTTTT. The chain couples TRBV14 to TRBJ2-2; D possibly corresponds to TRBD1 (6 bases). The CDR3 has 16 residues. V lost 3 bases and J lost 7, with 18 bases in between. Germline assignment: CDR1 SGHDN and CDR2 FVKESK. Using reference TRBV14 and TRBJ2-2 for the parts outside the CDR3, the full variable domain is EAGVTQFPSHSVIEKGQTVTLRCDPISGHDNLYWYRRVMGKEIKFLLHFVKESKQDESGMPNNRFLAERTGGTYSTLKVQPAELEDSGVYFCASSHQQGSVGGELFFGEGSRLTVL.

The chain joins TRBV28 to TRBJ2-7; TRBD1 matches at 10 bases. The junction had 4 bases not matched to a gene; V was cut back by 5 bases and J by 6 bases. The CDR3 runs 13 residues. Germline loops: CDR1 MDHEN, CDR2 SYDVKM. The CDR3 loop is CASSARTGGEQYF. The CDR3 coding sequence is TGTGCCAGCAGTGCCCGGACAGGGGGCGAGCAGTACTTC.

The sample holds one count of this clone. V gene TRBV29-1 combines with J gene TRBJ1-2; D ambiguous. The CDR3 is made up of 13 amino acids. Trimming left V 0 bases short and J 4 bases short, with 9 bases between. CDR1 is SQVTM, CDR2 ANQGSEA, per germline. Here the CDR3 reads CSVEEGVGYGYTF. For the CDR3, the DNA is TGCAGCGTTGAAGAGGGAGTGGGCTATGGCTACACCTTC.

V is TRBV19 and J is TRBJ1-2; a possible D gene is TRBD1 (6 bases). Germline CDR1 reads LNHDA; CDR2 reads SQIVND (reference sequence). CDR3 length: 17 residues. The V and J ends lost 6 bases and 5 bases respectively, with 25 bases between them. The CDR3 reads CASSDRPRHTMTYGYTF. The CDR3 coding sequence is TGTGCCAGTAGCGACAGGCCCCGACATACCATGACTTATGGCTACACCTTC.